Below are 14 T cell receptor beta chains sequenced from a single sample in a study of shared clonotypes between healthy human individuals. The table came from immunoSEQ multiplex PCR; TCRdb's copy has only in-frame clones and leaves some out. The sample lists around 1.6 million clones; 98% were seen once. Sequenced material: naive CD4+ T cells sorted from blood. As for subset: CD45RA+ positively selected. Receptor source: a man aged 30 to 45 in good health.

The gene calls are TRBV15 and TRBJ2-5; D may be TRBD2 (6 bases). CDR1 LNHNV and CDR2 YYDKDF come from the germline V gene (reference sequence). This CDR3 is built from 14 residues. V shed 3 bases and J shed 2 bases, with 10 bases lying between them. The CDR3 is CATSSGGIQETQYF. DNA of the CDR3: TGTGCCACCAGCAGTGGCGGGATTCAAGAGACCCAGTACTTC.

The V gene is TRBV4-1, the J gene TRBJ2-5; 14 bases agree with TRBD2. The germline CDR1 and CDR2 sequences are MGHRA and YSYEKL. This CDR3 has 15 residues. V shed 8 bases and J 4 bases; nucleotides not matched to a gene: 6. CDR3 DNA sequence: TGCGCCAGCCCGGGACTAGCGGGAGCGGGAGAGACCCAGTACTTC. It is translated as CASPGLAGAGETQYF.

The gene calls are TRBV28 and TRBJ1-1; D uncertain. Trimming pared 7 bases from V and 6 bases from J, leaving 18 bases between. The germline gives CDR1 MDHEN, CDR2 SYDVKM. CDR3 length equals 14 residues. Written as DNA, the CDR3 is TGTGCCAGCATTAAACTGGTACAGAGGTCTGAAGCTTTCTTT. Translated: CASIKLVQRSEAFF. The full variable domain, in which reference TRBV28 and TRBJ1-1 provide the parts outside the CDR3, is DVKVTQSSRYLVKRTGEKVFLECVQDMDHENMFWYRQDPGLGLRLIYFSYDVKMKEKGDIPEGYSVSREKKERFSLILESASTNQTSMYLCASIKLVQRSEAFFGQGTRLTVV.

This chain joins TRBV5-4 and TRBJ1-2; D remains unclear. The CDR3 consists of 13 residues. The V gene lost 0 bases and the J gene lost 1 base, with 4 bases spanning the gap. CDR1 and CDR2 from the germline V gene are SGHNT and YYREEE (reference sequence). The DNA of the CDR3 is TGTGCCAGCAGCTTGGGAATTAACTATGGCTACACCTTC. It is translated as CASSLGINYGYTF.

The chain recombines TRBV28 with TRBJ2-7; D call uncertain. CDR1 and CDR2 from the germline V gene are MDHEN and SYDVKM. The V end lost 6 bases, the J end lost 3 bases, and 18 bases lay between the germline ends. The CDR3 has 15 residues. CDR3 protein: CASRPFGGVLYEQYF. The CDR3 DNA reads TGTGCCAGCAGGCCCTTCGGTGGGGTCCTCTACGAGCAGTACTTC. Looking up the rest from reference TRBV28 and TRBJ2-7 gives the full variable domain: DVKVTQSSRYLVKRTGEKVFLECVQDMDHENMFWYRQDPGLGLRLIYFSYDVKMKEKGDIPEGYSVSREKKERFSLILESASTNQTSMYLCASRPFGGVLYEQYFGPGTRLTVT.

The chain is built from TRBV28 and TRBJ2-1; D is undetermined. The CDR3 contains 14 residues. Trimming pared 10 bases from V and 6 bases from J, leaving 19 bases between. CDR1 and CDR2 (germline): MDHEN, SYDVKM. The CDR3 sequence: CATKPTRIPNEQFF. DNA of the CDR3: TGTGCCACCAAACCCACGAGAATCCCCAATGAGCAGTTCTTC.

The chain uses TRBV28 and TRBJ1-1; D not resolved. Trimming took 4 bases from V and 10 from J, leaving 13 bases between them. Germline loops: CDR1 MDHEN, CDR2 SYDVKM. This CDR3 has 12 amino acids. The CDR3 DNA reads TGTGCCAGCAGTTCGGGTGGTCGGGGAGCTTTCTTT. It is translated as CASSSGGRGAFF.

This chain links TRBV5-1 with TRBJ2-1, with D hard to call. The CDR3 is 16 amino acids. V was shortened by 1 base and J by 0 bases, with 11 bases between the two germline ends. Germline V gene data show CDR1 as SGHRS and CDR2 as YFSETQ. The CDR3 sequence: CASSLSGMSSYNEQFF. The CDR3 nucleotides read TGCGCCAGCAGCTTGAGTGGAATGAGCTCCTACAATGAGCAGTTCTTC.

This clone was seen a single time. The chain links TRBV27 to TRBJ2-1, with 10 bases aligning to TRBD1. From germline, CDR1 is MNHEY and CDR2 SMNVEV (reference sequence). The CDR3 runs 13 residues. J lost 7 bases, V lost 6 bases, and 3 bases had no gene match. The CDR3 here is CASRRQGANEQFF. CDR3 bases: TGTGCCAGCAGACGACAGGGGGCAAATGAGCAGTTCTTC.

The chain recombines TRBV7-8 with TRBJ2-7; D gene ambiguous. The CDR3 is 14 amino acids. Trimming took off 2 bases at V and 0 bases at J, with 8 bases between the two ends. The germline CDR1 and CDR2 sequences are SGHVS and FQNEAQ. This CDR3 is CASSLLVSSYEQYF. In DNA form, the CDR3 reads TGTGCCAGCAGCTTATTGGTCAGCTCCTACGAGCAGTACTTC.

The rearrangement links TRBV7-2 to TRBJ2-2, with TRBD2 identical over 8 bases. V trimming: 3 bases; J trimming: 6 bases; junction bases outside the gene matches: 9. The germline CDR1 and CDR2 sequences are SGHTA and FQGNSA. This CDR3 has 16 amino acids. Here the CDR3 DNA reads TGTGCCAGCAGCTTTATGATCGGGAGGGTAGCCGGGGAGCTGTTTTTT. This sequence encodes CASSFMIGRVAGELFF.

V gene TRBV27 combines with J gene TRBJ2-5; no firm D call. V lost 6 bases and J lost 7, with 15 bases in between. This CDR3 is built from 13 residues. Germline V gene data show CDR1 as MNHEY and CDR2 as SMNVEV (reference sequence). The CDR3 spells CASSSKTTTTQYF. DNA of the CDR3: TGTGCCAGCAGCTCAAAGACCACGACGACCCAGTACTTC.

V gene TRBV10-3 combines with J gene TRBJ1-2; TRBD1 matches at 11 bases. This CDR3 has 15 amino acids. CDR1 and CDR2 from the germline V gene are ENHRY and SYGVKD. After removal of 9 bases from V and 1 base from J, the junction contained 7 bases not matched to a gene. This chain's CDR3 is CAMQKGQGDNYGYTF. CDR3 in DNA: TGTGCCATGCAGAAGGGACAGGGGGATAACTATGGCTACACCTTC.

V is TRBV18 and J is TRBJ1-1; the match to TRBD1 covers 12 bases. The CDR3 covers 16 residues. Germline V gene lookup returns CDR1 KGHSH and CDR2 LQKENI. Trimming cost V 3 bases and J 5 bases; bases outside gene matches: 7. CDR3 sequence: CASSPSGQGAITEAFF. The CDR3 nucleotides are TGTGCCAGCTCACCCTCGGGACAGGGGGCAATTACTGAAGCTTTCTTT.